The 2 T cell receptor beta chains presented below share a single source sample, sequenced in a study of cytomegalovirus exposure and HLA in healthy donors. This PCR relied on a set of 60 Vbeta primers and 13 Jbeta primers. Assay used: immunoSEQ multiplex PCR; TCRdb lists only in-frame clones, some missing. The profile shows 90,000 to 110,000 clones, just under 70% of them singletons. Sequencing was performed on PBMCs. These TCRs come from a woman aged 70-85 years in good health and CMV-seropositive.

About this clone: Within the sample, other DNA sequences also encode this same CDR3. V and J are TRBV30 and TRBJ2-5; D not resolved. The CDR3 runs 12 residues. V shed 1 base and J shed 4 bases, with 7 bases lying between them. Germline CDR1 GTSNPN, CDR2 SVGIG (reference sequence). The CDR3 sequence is CAWSGPGETQYF. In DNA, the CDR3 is TGTGCCTGGAGTGGACCGGGAGAGACCCAGTACTTC.

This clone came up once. CDR3 protein: CSVVGQGVHNEQFF. The CDR3 coding sequence is TGCAGCGTGGTTGGACAGGGGGTCCACAATGAGCAGTTCTTC. The V and J genes are TRBV29-1 and TRBJ2-1, with 10 positions matching TRBD1. This CDR3 is 14 amino acids long. V lost 6 bases, J lost 5 bases, and 7 bases stayed unmatched. Germline V gene lookup returns CDR1 SQVTM and CDR2 ANQGSEA.